This T cell receptor beta chain was found in a study of monozygotic twins with cystic fibrosis. Whole-study results and caveats: Monozygotic CF twins shared more identical nucleotide clonotypes than unrelated patients. No link emerged between shared CDR3 counts and age, concordance or severity.

As for this clone: Antigen unknown.

Trimming cost V 4 bases and J 5 bases; bases outside gene matches: 3. The germline V gene has CDR1 SGHDT and CDR2 YYEEEE. The CDR3 runs 13 residues. This table comes from immunoSEQ multiplex PCR, and its TCRdb copy is limited to in-frame clones, with some not included. This sample has around 27,000 clones, with around 96% found just once. Sequenced sample: blood. The clonotype was recovered from a girl aged 2 to 9 with cystic fibrosis. This chain joins TRBV5-6 and TRBJ2-3; the match to TRBD1 covers 8 bases. This CDR3 reads CASSIRGQDTQYF. The CDR3 DNA sequence: TGTGCCAGCAGCATCAGGGGGCAAGATACGCAGTATTTT.